This TCR beta chain is from a study of T cell responses to AZD1222 COVID-19 vaccine. The CDR3 covers 14 residues. V lost 10 bases, J lost 7 bases, and 20 bases lay in between. The germline V gene encodes CDR1 ENHRY and CDR2 SYGVKD. TCRdb's copy holds only in-frame clones and misses some; the assay was immunoSEQ multiplex PCR. The table lists roughly 50,000 clones, 70% to 90% of them singletons. V gene TRBV10-3 combines with J gene TRBJ2-1; D may be TRBD1 (6 bases). The receptor's source is an adult in good health. The sequenced sample was peripheral blood, obtained on day 0 of AZD1222 vaccination. CDR3 protein: CATIDPGETNEQFF. CDR3 bases: TGTGCCACCATTGACCCAGGGGAAACGAATGAGCAGTTCTTC.